This T cell receptor (beta chain) is drawn from a study of post-analysis software for immune sequencing data. Study findings and constraints: In patients, about 5 TRBV segments were more frequent than in controls, with TRBV5-6, TRBV5-1 and TRBV20-1 among them.

Germline V CDR1 and CDR2: MNHNS, SASEGT. The CDR3 extends over 11 amino acids. V was trimmed by 3 bases and J by 6 bases, leaving 6 bases between them. The sample holds many counts of this clonotype. Its antigen is not identified. The TCR beta cDNA libraries carried unique molecular identifiers. TCRdb re-analysed the PCR reads in MiXCR, keeping a single row per CDR3 protein. This sample has about 200,000 distinct CDR3 sequences, with over 25% found just once. The rearrangement links TRBV6-1 to TRBJ2-7; unclear D gene. Sequencing used blood. The TCR originated in a girl under 18 with multiple sclerosis. The CDR3 coding sequence is TGTGCCAGCAGTGAGGCAGCCGAGCAGTACTTC. It is translated as CASSEAAEQYF.